A selection of T cell receptor beta chains follows, all from one sample in a study of shared clonotypes between healthy human individuals. The repertoire was sequenced with immunoSEQ multiplex PCR; TCRdb's copy has only in-frame clones and lacks some. In the table there are about 730,000 clones, roughly 72% of which are singletons. Sample: memory CD4+ T cells sorted from blood. These TCRs come from a woman in her twenties or thirties in good health. The CDR3 runs from the conserved cysteine through the conserved F or W. D genes are given only for firm matches. Rows give clone size only sometimes, using once, few, many, or a class for an expanded clone.

J: TRBJ2-7
D: NA
V: TRBV5-1
size: once
DNA: TGCGCCAGCAGCCCGGGACAAACCTACGAGCAGTACTTC
CDR3: CASSPGQTYEQYF

J: TRBJ2-7
D: NA
V: TRBV19
size: NA
DNA: TGTGCCAGTAGTATCGTGGGTTACGAGCAGTACTTC
CDR3: CASSIVGYEQYF

J: TRBJ1-1
D: NA
V: TRBV7-9
size: NA
DNA: TGTGCCAGCAGCTTAGGGTCGCGGGTGAACACTGAAGCTTTCTTT
CDR3: CASSLGSRVNTEAFF

J: TRBJ2-1
D: TRBD2
V: TRBV2
size: few
DNA: TGTGCCAGCAGTCCCATTTTGGTGCGGGAGGGGAATGAGCAGTTCTTC
CDR3: CASSPILVREGNEQFF

J: TRBJ2-1
D: TRBD1
V: TRBV6-5
size: few
DNA: TGTGCCAGCATGATAGACAGGGATCCCTACAATGAGCAGTTCTTC
CDR3: CASMIDRDPYNEQFF

J: TRBJ2-7
D: NA
V: TRBV6-6
size: NA
DNA: TGTGCCAGCAGTTACTCGATGTCGGACGAGCAGTACTTC
CDR3: CASSYSMSDEQYF

J: TRBJ2-2
D: NA
V: TRBV5-1
size: NA
DNA: TGCGCCAGCAGCTCTCGGCTCATGCAAAACACCGGGGAGCTGTTTTTT
CDR3: CASSSRLMQNTGELFF

J: TRBJ1-1
D: NA
V: TRBV5-8
size: NA
DNA: TGTGCCAGCAGCTTTCAAAGGAACCAGGGGGAAGCTTTCTTT
CDR3: CASSFQRNQGEAFF

J: TRBJ2-1
D: NA
V: TRBV19
size: few
DNA: TGTGCCAGTAGTACGGACAGTTTTTTCTACAATGAGCAGTTCTTC
CDR3: CASSTDSFFYNEQFF

J: TRBJ2-3
D: TRBD2
V: TRBV10-3
size: many
DNA: TGTGCCATCCAGGAGCGGGCTGCGGGGGACGGTACGCAGTATTTT
CDR3: CAIQERAAGDGTQYF

J: TRBJ2-7
D: NA
V: TRBV11-3
size: NA
DNA: TGTGCCAGCAGCTTTTTGCCCGTCCCCCTTCAGGGGAGGACCTACGAGCAGTACTTC
CDR3: CASSFLPVPLQGRTYEQYF

J: TRBJ2-1
D: TRBD1
V: TRBV11-2
size: NA
DNA: TGTGCCAGCAGCTTAGATATAGGGACAGGGCTATACAATGAGCAGTTCTTC
CDR3: CASSLDIGTGLYNEQFF

J: TRBJ1-1
D: NA
V: TRBV4-2
size: NA
DNA: TGTGCCAGCAGCCAGGGCCCAAACACTGAAGCTTTCTTT
CDR3: CASSQGPNTEAFF

J: TRBJ1-1
D: TRBD1
V: TRBV5-1
size: NA
DNA: TGCGCCAGCAGCGGGTCGACAGGGGGTTCGACTGAAGCTTTCTTT
CDR3: CASSGSTGGSTEAFF

J: TRBJ1-2
D: NA
V: TRBV6-5
size: many
DNA: TGTGCCAGCAGCCAAGGGGGAGACACCTATGGCTACACCTTC
CDR3: CASSQGGDTYGYTF

J: TRBJ2-3
D: TRBD2
V: TRBV10-1
size: NA
DNA: TGCGCCAGCAGTGAGGCGGGAGGACATGGAGATACGCAGTATTTT
CDR3: CASSEAGGHGDTQYF

J: TRBJ1-2
D: NA
V: TRBV15
size: many
DNA: TGTGCCACCAGCAGAAGTGCGGTCAGGACGGACGGCTACACCTTC
CDR3: CATSRSAVRTDGYTF

J: TRBJ2-4
D: NA
V: TRBV5-1
size: NA
DNA: TGCGCCAGCAGCGGATTCCGCCAGGGTGCCAAAAACATTCAGTACTTC
CDR3: CASSGFRQGAKNIQYF

J: TRBJ2-5
D: TRBD2
V: TRBV5-1
size: NA
DNA: TGCGCCAGCAGCTTGTCACTAGCGGGCAACGATCAAGAGACCCAGTACTTC
CDR3: CASSLSLAGNDQETQYF

J: TRBJ1-2
D: TRBD1
V: TRBV6-6
size: NA
DNA: TGTGCCATCAGAGCGGGACAGGGACCCTATGGCTACACCTTC
CDR3: CAIRAGQGPYGYTF

J: TRBJ2-7
D: TRBD2
V: TRBV19
size: NA
DNA: TGTGCCAGTAGTATCTTCGGGAGGGCCGACGAGCAGTACTTC
CDR3: CASSIFGRADEQYF

J: TRBJ1-5
D: NA
V: TRBV18
size: few
DNA: TGTGCCAGCTCACGGACGAGCGGAAATCAGCCCCAGCATTTT
CDR3: CASSRTSGNQPQHF

J: TRBJ2-3
D: TRBD2
V: TRBV19
size: NA
DNA: TGTGCCTCGGGGAGTTTAGCTAACTTAGCGGGCTTAAGCACAGATACGCAGTATTTT
CDR3: CASGSLANLAGLSTDTQYF

J: TRBJ1-5
D: NA
V: TRBV28
size: few
DNA: TGTGCCAGCAGTGGATTGGAGAGACAGCCCCAGCATTTT
CDR3: CASSGLERQPQHF

J: TRBJ1-1
D: NA
V: TRBV7-3
size: NA
DNA: TGTGCCAGCAGCTGGAAAGCAGCCGGGGACACTGAAGCTTTCTTT
CDR3: CASSWKAAGDTEAFF

J: TRBJ2-2
D: TRBD1
V: TRBV10-2
size: NA
DNA: TGCGCCAGTTTCACGGGACAGGGGGCCGGGGAGCTGTTTTTT
CDR3: CASFTGQGAGELFF